The 4 T cell receptor beta chains below come from one sample, sequenced in a study of T cells in localized non-small cell lung cancer. Libraries were prepared by immunoSEQ multiplex PCR; TCRdb keeps only in-frame clonotypes and omits some of them. Among tens of thousands of clones listed, 70% to 90% were seen once. The sequencing here drew on peripheral blood, taken before any cancer treatment. Every receptor here comes from a female donor over 55 with stage I lung adenocarcinoma.

The genes are TRBV7-8 and TRBJ2-5, with TRBD1 as a possible D gene (5 bases). Trimming pared 7 bases from V and 5 bases from J, leaving 14 bases between. CDR1 is SGHVS and CDR2 is FQNEAQ in the germline V gene. The CDR3 covers 13 residues. Here the CDR3 reads CASNVGRAETQYF. CDR3 nucleotides: TGTGCCAGCAATGTGGGCAGGGCCGAGACCCAGTACTTC.

This chain joins TRBV10-2 and TRBJ1-5; D gene unclear. The CDR3 extends over 16 amino acids. Trimming removed 5 bases at V and 6 bases at J, with 20 bases between. Germline lookup yields CDR1 WSHSY and CDR2 SAAADI. CDR3 nucleotide sequence: TGCGCCAGCAGTCTTCGTTCTGTGGCAGGCCCTCAGCCCCAGCATTTT. Its protein is CASSLRSVAGPQPQHF.

This rearrangement joins TRBV5-1 to TRBJ1-2; 7 nucleotides agree with TRBD1. Germline assignment: CDR1 SGHRS and CDR2 YFSETQ. The CDR3 is 13 amino acids. The J segment lost 7 bases and the V segment lost 2 bases, leaving 5 bases of the junction unmatched. CDR3 amino acids: CASSFGTVGGYTF. CDR3 in DNA: TGCGCCAGCAGCTTTGGGACAGTAGGTGGCTACACCTTC.

The chain links TRBV5-8 to TRBJ2-7; 11 bases line up with TRBD1. The ends lost 0 bases at V and 7 bases at J; junction bases unmatched: 6. Per germline, CDR1 SGHTS and CDR2 YDEGEE. This CDR3 region has 15 residues. The CDR3, as DNA: TGTGCCAGCAGCTTGGTTTGGGACAGGGGGAATGAGCAGTACTTC. It translates to CASSLVWDRGNEQYF.